Following are 9 T cell receptor beta chains from one sample sequenced in a study of T cells after posttransplantation cyclophosphamide. Some clones are missing from TCRdb's copy, which holds only in-frame ones; the method was immunoSEQ multiplex PCR. This sample yields about 52,000 clones, of which 70% to 90% are seen a single time; approximately 2.8% belongs to the top ten. Sequenced input: PBMCs. The receptors were gathered from a man under 40 with a blood cancer, CMV-positive, and with a related stem cell donor.

The chain links TRBV5-1 to TRBJ2-7, with 8 bases that match TRBD2. The CDR3 runs 14 residues. The V and J ends lost 2 bases and 1 base, in that order; junction bases with no gene match: 2. Per germline, CDR1 SGHRS and CDR2 YFSETQ. CDR3 DNA: TGCGCCAGCAGCTTACTAGCGGAGTCCTACGAGCAGTACTTC. Translated, it gives CASSLLAESYEQYF.

This clone has only one observation. The V and J genes are TRBV27 and TRBJ1-5; D gene ambiguous. Germline lookup yields CDR1 MNHEY and CDR2 SMNVEV (reference sequence). CDR3 length: 18 residues. Trimming cost V 0 bases and J 1 base, with 16 bases left between them. This chain's CDR3 is CASSLSHQALKSNQPQHF. CDR3 DNA: TGTGCCAGCAGTTTATCCCACCAAGCGTTGAAAAGCAATCAGCCCCAGCATTTT.

The chain has TRBV6-5 and TRBJ2-3, with 10 bases identical to TRBD2. The CDR3 extends over 16 amino acids. V lost 0 bases to trimming and J lost 1 base; unmatched junction nucleotides: 1. Germline V gene data show CDR1 as MNHEY and CDR2 as SVGAGI. The CDR3 reads CASSYSAGGGTDTQYF. The CDR3 nucleotides read TGTGCCAGCAGTTACTCAGCGGGAGGGGGCACAGATACGCAGTATTTT.

The chain combines TRBV7-9 with TRBJ1-5; D call uncertain. CDR1 is SEHNR, CDR2 FQNEAQ, per germline (reference sequence). CDR3 length: 12 residues. The V end lost 2 bases, the J end lost 5 bases, and 4 bases lay between the germline ends. The CDR3 DNA follows: TGTGCCAGCAGCTTAACAGATCAGCCCCAGCATTTT. Amino acid sequence: CASSLTDQPQHF. Full variable domain (missing parts from reference TRBV7-9 and TRBJ1-5): DTGVSQNPRHKITKRGQNVTFRCDPISEHNRLYWYRQTLGQGPEFLTYFQNEAQLEKSRLLSDRFSAERPKGSFSTLEIQRTEQGDSAMYLCASSLTDQPQHFGDGTRLSIL.

In its sample, this clone was seen a few times. This chain links TRBV28 with TRBJ2-2, with D tentatively TRBD1 (6 bases). V lost 5 bases and J lost 6, with 13 bases in between. The CDR3 has 14 residues. Germline values: CDR1 MDHEN, CDR2 SYDVKM. The CDR3: CASSPEGEAGELFF. The CDR3 DNA sequence: TGTGCCAGCAGTCCAGAGGGGGAAGCCGGGGAGCTGTTTTTT.

The chain couples TRBV19 to TRBJ1-1; unclear D gene. Looked up from germline, CDR1 is LNHDA and CDR2 is SQIVND (reference sequence). Trimming shortened V by 3 bases and J by 0 bases, and 5 bases separated the two germline ends. The CDR3 contains 13 residues. The CDR3, as DNA: TGTGCCAGTAGTATGAACTTGAACACTGAAGCTTTCTTT. This translates into CASSMNLNTEAFF.

This clone has just one count. This chain joins TRBV29-1 and TRBJ1-2, with a possible D match to TRBD1 (5 bases). The CDR3 has 13 residues. CDR1 and CDR2 from the germline V gene are SQVTM and ANQGSEA. The germline V and J ends were trimmed by 7 bases and 0 bases, with 12 bases remaining between them. The CDR3 nucleotides are TGCAGCGCCTCGACAGCCGCTAACTATGGCTACACCTTC. This gives the protein CSASTAANYGYTF.

The chain has TRBV9 and TRBJ2-1; maybe TRBD2 (6 bases). The germline gives CDR1 SGDLS, CDR2 YYNGEE. The CDR3 is 16 amino acids. V was shortened by 2 bases and J by 4 bases, with 16 bases between the two germline ends. CDR3 sequence: CASSVVGRGTYNEQFF. The DNA of the CDR3 is TGTGCCAGCAGCGTTGTCGGGCGCGGGACTTACAATGAGCAGTTCTTC.

This rearrangement joins TRBV6-5 to TRBJ2-7, with D perhaps matching TRBD2 (6 bases). This CDR3 contains 15 residues. V gave up 0 bases and J gave up 2 bases, with 11 bases separating them. Germline V gene sequence: CDR1 MNHEY, CDR2 SVGAGI. The CDR3 region has the DNA TGTGCCAGCAGTTACTCACGGGGGTACCCCTACGAGCAGTACTTC. Its translation: CASSYSRGYPYEQYF.